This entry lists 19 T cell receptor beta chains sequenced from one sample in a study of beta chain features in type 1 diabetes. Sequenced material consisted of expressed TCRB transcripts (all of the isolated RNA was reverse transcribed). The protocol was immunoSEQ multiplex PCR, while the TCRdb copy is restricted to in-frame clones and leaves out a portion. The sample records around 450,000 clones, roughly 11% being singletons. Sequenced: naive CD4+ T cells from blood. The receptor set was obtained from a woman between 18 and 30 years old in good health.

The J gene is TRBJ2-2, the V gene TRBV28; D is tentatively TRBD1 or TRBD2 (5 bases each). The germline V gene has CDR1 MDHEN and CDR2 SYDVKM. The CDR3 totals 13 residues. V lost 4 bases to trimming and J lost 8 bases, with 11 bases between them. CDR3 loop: CASSSDRLGELFF. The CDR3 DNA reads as TGTGCCAGCAGTTCTGACAGACTAGGGGAGCTGTTTTTT.

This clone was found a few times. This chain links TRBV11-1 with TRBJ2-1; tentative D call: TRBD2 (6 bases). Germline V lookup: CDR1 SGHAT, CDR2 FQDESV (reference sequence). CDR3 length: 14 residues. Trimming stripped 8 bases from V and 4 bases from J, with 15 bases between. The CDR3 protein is CASAMDYRYNEQFF. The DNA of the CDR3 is TGTGCCAGCGCTATGGACTACCGTTACAATGAGCAGTTCTTC.

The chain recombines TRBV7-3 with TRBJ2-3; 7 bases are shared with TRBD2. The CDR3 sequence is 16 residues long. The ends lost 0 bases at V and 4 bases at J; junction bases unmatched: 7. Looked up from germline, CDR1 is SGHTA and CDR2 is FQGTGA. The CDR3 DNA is TGTGCCAGCAGCTTAACGGGAGGGCCATCGGCAGATACGCAGTATTTT. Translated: CASSLTGGPSADTQYF. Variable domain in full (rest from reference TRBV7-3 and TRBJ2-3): GAGVSQTPSNKVTEKGKYVELRCDPISGHTALYWYRQSLGQGPEFLIYFQGTGAADDSGLPNDRFFAVRPEGSVSTLKIQRTERGDSAVYLCASSLTGGPSADTQYFGPGTRLTVL.

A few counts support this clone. The CDR3 reads CASSPTGGGEKLFF. DNA of the CDR3: TGTGCCAGCAGCCCGACCGGGGGGGGTGAAAAACTGTTTTTT. The chain is built from TRBV6-4 and TRBJ1-4; a possible D gene is TRBD1 (5 bases). Trimming took off 6 bases at V and 7 bases at J, with 15 bases between the two ends. The CDR3 loop spans 14 amino acids. The V gene's germline CDR1 is MRHNA and CDR2 SNTAGT.

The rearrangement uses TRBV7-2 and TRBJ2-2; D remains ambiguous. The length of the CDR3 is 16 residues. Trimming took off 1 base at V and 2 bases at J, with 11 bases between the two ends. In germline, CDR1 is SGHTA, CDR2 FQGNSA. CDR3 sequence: CASSLVAGANTGELFF. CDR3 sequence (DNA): TGTGCCAGCAGCTTAGTGGCCGGAGCCAACACCGGGGAGCTGTTTTTT.

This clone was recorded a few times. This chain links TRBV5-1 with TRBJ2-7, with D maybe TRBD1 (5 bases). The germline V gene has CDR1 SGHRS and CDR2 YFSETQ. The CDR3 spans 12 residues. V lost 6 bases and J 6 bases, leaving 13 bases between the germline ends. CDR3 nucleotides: TGCGCCAGCACCCCAGGGCTGCGCGAGCAGTACGTC. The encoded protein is CASTPGLREQYV.

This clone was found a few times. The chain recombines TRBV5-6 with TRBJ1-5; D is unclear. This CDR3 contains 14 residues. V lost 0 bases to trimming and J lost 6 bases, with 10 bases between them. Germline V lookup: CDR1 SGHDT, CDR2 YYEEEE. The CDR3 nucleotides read TGTGCCAGCAGCTTGGGAGGGTATGCTCAGCCCCAGCATTTT. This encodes CASSLGGYAQPQHF.

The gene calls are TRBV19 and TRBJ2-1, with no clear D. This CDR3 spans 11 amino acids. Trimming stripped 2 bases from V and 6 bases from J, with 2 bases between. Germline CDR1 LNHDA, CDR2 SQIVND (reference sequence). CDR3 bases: TGTGCCAGTAGTATATTCAATGAGCAGTTCTTC. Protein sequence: CASSIFNEQFF.

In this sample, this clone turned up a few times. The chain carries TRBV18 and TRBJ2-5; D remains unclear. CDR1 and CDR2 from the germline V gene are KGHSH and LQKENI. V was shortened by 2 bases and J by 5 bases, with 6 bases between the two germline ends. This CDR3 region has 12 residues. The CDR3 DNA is TGTGCCAGCTCACCATCTCCTGAGACCCAGTACTTC. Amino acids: CASSPSPETQYF.

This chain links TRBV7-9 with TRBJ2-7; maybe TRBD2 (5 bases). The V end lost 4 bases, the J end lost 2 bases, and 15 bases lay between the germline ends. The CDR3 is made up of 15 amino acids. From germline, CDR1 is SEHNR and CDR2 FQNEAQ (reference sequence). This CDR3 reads CASSSSRGTTYEQYF. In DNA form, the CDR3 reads TGTGCCAGCAGCTCGTCTCGGGGAACGACCTACGAGCAGTACTTC.

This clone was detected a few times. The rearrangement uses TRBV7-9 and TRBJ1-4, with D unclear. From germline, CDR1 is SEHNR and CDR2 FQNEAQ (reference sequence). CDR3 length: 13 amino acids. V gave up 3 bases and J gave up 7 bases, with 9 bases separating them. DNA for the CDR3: TGTGCCAGCAGCTTTGACCACCCTGAAAAACTGTTTTTT. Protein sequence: CASSFDHPEKLFF.

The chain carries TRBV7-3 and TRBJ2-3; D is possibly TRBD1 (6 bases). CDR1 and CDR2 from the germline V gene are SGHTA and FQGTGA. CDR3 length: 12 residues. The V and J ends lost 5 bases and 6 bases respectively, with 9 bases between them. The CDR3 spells CASSTDRDTQYF. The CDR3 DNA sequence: TGTGCCAGCAGCACCGACAGGGATACGCAGTATTTT. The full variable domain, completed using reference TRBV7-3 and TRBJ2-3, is GAGVSQTPSNKVTEKGKYVELRCDPISGHTALYWYRQSLGQGPEFLIYFQGTGAADDSGLPNDRFFAVRPEGSVSTLKIQRTERGDSAVYLCASSTDRDTQYFGPGTRLTVL.

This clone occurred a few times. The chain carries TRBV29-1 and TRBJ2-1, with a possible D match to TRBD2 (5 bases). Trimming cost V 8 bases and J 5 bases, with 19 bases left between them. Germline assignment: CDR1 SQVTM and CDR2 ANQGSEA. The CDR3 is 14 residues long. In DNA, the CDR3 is TGCAGCATACGCGGGTACCGGGCGGACAATGAGCAGTTCTTC. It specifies CSIRGYRADNEQFF.

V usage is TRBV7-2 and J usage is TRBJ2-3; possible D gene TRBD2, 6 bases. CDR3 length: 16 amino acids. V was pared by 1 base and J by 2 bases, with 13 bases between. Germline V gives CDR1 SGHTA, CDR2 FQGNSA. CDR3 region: CASSLVWRAHTDTQYF. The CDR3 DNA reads TGTGCCAGCAGCTTAGTATGGAGGGCCCACACAGATACGCAGTATTTT.

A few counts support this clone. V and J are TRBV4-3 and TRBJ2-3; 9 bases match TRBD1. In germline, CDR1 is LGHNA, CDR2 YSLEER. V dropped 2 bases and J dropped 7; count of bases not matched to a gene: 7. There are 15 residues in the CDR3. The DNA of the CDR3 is TGCGCCAGCAGCCAACCTGGGACAGGGAGAAATACGCAGTATTTT. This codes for CASSQPGTGRNTQYF.

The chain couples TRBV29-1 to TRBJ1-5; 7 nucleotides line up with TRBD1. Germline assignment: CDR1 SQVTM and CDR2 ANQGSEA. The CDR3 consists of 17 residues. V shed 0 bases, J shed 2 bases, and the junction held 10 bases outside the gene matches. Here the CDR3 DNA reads TGCAGCGTTGAAGATCGGGGGAGGGGGCGCGGCAATCAGCCCCAGCATTTT. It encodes CSVEDRGRGRGNQPQHF.

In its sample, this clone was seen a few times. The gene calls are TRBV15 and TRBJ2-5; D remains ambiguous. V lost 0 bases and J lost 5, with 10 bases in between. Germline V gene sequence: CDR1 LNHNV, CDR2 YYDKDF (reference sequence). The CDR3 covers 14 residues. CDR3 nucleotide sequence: TGTGCCACCAGCAGAGATCGGACCTCGGAGACCCAGTACTTC. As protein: CATSRDRTSETQYF. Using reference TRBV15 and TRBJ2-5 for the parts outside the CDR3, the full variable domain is DAMVIQNPRYQVTQFGKPVTLSCSQTLNHNVMYWYQQKSSQAPKLLFHYYDKDFNNEADTPDNFQSRRPNTSFCFLDIRSPGLGDTAMYLCATSRDRTSETQYFGPGTRLLVL.

The DNA of the CDR3 is TGTGCCAGCAGCCCAGACAGGGGAGTAGATACGCAGTATTTT. It codes for CASSPDRGVDTQYF. The chain uses TRBV7-2 and TRBJ2-3, with 8 nucleotides matching TRBD1. The V gene's germline CDR1 is SGHTA and CDR2 FQGNSA. This CDR3 has 14 residues. Trimming cost V 5 bases and J 5 bases; bases outside gene matches: 6.

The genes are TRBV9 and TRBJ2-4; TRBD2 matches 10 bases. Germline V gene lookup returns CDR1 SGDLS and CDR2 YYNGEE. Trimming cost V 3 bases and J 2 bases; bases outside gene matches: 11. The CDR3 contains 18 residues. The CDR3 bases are TGTGCCAGCAGCGAGAATAGCGGGAGGTGGGGACCCAAAAACATTCAGTACTTC. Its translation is CASSENSGRWGPKNIQYF.